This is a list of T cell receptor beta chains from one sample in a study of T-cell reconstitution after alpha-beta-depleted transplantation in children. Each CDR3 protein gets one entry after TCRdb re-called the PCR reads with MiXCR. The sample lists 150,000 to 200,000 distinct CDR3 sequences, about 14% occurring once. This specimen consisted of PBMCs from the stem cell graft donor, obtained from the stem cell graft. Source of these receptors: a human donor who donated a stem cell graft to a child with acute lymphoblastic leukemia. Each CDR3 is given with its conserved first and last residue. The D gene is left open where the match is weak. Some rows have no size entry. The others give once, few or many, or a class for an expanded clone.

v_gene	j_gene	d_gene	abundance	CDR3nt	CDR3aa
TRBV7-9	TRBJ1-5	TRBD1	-	TGTGCCAGCAGCTTAGAGGGACAGGGCAATCAGCCCCAGCATTTT	CASSLEGQGNQPQHF
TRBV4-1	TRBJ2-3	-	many	TGCGCCAGCAGCCAACGGGGACCTAGCACAGATACGCAGTATTTT	CASSQRGPSTDTQYF
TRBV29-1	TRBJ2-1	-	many	TGCAGCGTGGACAGCAGACTAGCAGGAGGGAATGAGCAGTTCTTC	CSVDSRLAGGNEQFF
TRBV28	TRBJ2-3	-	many	TGTGCCAGCAGTCCCGCGATTGATGTCTCAGATACGCAGTATTTT	CASSPAIDVSDTQYF
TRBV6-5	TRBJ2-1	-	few	TGTGCCAGCAGTTACGAAACAAACAATGAGCAGTTCTTC	CASSYETNNEQFF
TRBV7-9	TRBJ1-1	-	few	TGTGCCAGCAGCTTAGGGGCGCGTTACGGGAACACTGAAGCTTTCTTT	CASSLGARYGNTEAFF
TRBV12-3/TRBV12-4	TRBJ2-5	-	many	TGTGCCAGCAGTTTGGTGACGGGCAGGGAAGAGACCCAGTACTTC	CASSLVTGREETQYF
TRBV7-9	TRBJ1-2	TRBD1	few	TGTGCCAGCAGCTTCACTGTAGACAGGGGGCGAAATGGCTACACCTTC	CASSFTVDRGRNGYTF
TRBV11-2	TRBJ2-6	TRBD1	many	TGTGCCAGCAGAACCGGACAGGGTGGGTCTGGGGCCAACGTCCTGACTTTC	CASRTGQGGSGANVLTF
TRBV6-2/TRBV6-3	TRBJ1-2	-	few	TGTGCCAGCAGTTACGGCGGTCTCAGGGAGTTTAACTATGGCTACACCTTC	CASSYGGLREFNYGYTF
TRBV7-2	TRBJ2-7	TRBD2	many	TGTGCCAGCAGCTTAGGCCGACTAGCAAACGAGCAGTACTTC	CASSLGRLANEQYF
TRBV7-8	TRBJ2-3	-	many	TGTGCCAGCTCAGCCAGGGCAGCCCCCTTCACAGATACGCAGTATTTT	CASSARAAPFTDTQYF
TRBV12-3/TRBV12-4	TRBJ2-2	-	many	TGTGCCAGCAAAGGGCCCGGGGAGCTGTTTTTT	CASKGPGELFF
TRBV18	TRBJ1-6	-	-	TGTGCCAGCTCACCGGCTAGGGATAATTCACCCCTCCACTTT	CASSPARDNSPLHF
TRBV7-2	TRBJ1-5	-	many	TGTGCCAGCAGCTTAGATGGACAAGGCAATCAGCCCCAGCATTTT	CASSLDGQGNQPQHF
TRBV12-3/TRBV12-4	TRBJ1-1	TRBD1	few	TGTGCCAGCAGTTCGGGACAGCCCGGAAACACTGAAGCTTTCTTT	CASSSGQPGNTEAFF
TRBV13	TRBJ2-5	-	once	TGTGCCAGCAGCTATCCGGCCTCGGCGGAGACCCAGTACTTC	CASSYPASAETQYF
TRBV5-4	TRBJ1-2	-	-	TGTGCCAGCAGCTTGGACAGGAGATCAATTGGCTACACCTTC	CASSLDRRSIGYTF
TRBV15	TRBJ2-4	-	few	TGTGCCACCAGCAGGGAACGGATTTCCAAAAACATTCAGTACTTC	CATSRERISKNIQYF
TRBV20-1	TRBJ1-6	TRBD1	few	TGCAGTGCCCTTCCCGGGACAGGGGGAAGCTCCTATAATTCACCCCTCCACTTT	CSALPGTGGSSYNSPLHF
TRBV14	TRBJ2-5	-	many	TGTGCCAGCAGCAAGAGATGGGGGACGCAAGAAGAGACCCAGTACTTC	CASSKRWGTQEETQYF
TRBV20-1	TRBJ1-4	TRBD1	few	TGCAGTGCTTATTATCGGACAGGGCCCAATGAAAAACTGTTTTTT	CSAYYRTGPNEKLFF